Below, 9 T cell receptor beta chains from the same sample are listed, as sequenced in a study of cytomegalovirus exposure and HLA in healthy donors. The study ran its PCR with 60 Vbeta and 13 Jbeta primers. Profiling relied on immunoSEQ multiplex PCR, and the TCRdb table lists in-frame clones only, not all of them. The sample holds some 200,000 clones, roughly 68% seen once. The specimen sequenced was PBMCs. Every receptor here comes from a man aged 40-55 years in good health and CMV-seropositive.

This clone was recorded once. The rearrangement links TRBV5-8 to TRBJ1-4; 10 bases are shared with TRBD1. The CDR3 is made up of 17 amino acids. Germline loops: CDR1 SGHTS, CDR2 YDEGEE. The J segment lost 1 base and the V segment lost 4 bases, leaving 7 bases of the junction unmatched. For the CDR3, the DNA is TGTGCCAGCAGCCGGACGGGACAGGGGATAACTAATGAAAAACTGTTTTTT. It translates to CASSRTGQGITNEKLFF.

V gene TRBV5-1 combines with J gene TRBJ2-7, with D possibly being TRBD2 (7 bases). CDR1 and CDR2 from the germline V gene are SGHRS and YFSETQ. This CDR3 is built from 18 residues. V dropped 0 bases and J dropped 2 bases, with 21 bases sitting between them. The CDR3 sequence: CASSLDPGGRTLAYEQYF. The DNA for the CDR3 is TGCGCCAGCAGCTTGGACCCGGGGGGCAGAACCCTAGCCTACGAGCAGTACTTC.

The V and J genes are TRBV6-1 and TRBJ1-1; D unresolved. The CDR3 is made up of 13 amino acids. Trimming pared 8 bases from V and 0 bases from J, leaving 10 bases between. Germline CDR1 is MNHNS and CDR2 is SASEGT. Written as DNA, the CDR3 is TGTGCCAGCGGACTTTGGATGAACACTGAAGCTTTCTTT. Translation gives CASGLWMNTEAFF.

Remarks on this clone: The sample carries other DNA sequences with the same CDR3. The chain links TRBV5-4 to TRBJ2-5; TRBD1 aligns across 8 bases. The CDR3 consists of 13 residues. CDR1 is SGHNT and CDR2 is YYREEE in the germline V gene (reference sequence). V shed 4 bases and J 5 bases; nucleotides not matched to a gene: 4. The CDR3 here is CASSLDRVETQYF. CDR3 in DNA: TGTGCCAGCAGCCTGGACAGGGTGGAGACCCAGTACTTC.

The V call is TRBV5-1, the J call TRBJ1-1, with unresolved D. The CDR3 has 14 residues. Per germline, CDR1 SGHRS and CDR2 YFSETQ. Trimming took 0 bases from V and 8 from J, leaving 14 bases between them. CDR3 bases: TGCGCCAGCAGCTTGGTGAGTCTGGGCTCCGAAGCTTTCTTT. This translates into CASSLVSLGSEAFF.

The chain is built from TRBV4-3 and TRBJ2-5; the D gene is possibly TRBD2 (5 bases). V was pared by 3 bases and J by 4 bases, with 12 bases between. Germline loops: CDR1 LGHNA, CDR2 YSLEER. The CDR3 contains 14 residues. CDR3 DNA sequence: TGCGCCAGCAGCCAGGACGAGGGCGGAGAGACCCAGTACTTC. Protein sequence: CASSQDEGGETQYF.

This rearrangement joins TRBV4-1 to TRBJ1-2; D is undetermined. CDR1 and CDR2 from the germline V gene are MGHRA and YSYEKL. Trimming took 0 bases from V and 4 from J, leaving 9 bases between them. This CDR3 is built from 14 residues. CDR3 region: CASSQDGFSYGYTF. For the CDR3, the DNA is TGCGCCAGCAGCCAAGATGGCTTCAGCTATGGCTACACCTTC.

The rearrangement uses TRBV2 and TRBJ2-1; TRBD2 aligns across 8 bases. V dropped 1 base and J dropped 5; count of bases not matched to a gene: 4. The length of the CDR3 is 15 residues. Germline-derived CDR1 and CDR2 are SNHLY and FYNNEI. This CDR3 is CASSEGGGGNNEQFF. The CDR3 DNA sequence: TGTGCCAGCAGTGAAGGAGGCGGGGGGAACAATGAGCAGTTCTTC. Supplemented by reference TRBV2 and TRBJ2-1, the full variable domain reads EPEVTQTPSHQVTQMGQEVILRCVPISNHLYFYWYRQILGQKVEFLVSFYNNEISEKSEIFDDQFSVERPDGSNFTLKIRSTKLEDSAMYFCASSEGGGGNNEQFFGPGTRLTVL.

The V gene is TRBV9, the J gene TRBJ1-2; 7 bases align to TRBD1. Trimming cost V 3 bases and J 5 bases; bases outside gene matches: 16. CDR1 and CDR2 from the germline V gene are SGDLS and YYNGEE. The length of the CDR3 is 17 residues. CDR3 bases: TGTGCCAGCAGCGGTCCCATTTCGACAGGGTTGAATTATGGCTACACCTTC. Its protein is CASSGPISTGLNYGYTF.